The rows below give T cell receptor beta chains drawn from one sample of a study of chronic HIV infection and antiretroviral therapy. TCRdb re-called the 5' RACE reads with MiXCR, one entry per CDR3 protein. The sample consists of about 38,000 distinct CDR3 sequences, around 8.7% of them appearing once. Sequencing used peripheral blood. The receptors originated from an adult who had HIV and had not received antiretroviral therapy, or was an uninfected healthy control (not recorded which). Both conserved end residues are part of each CDR3. D genes are given only for firm matches. Clone size is given for some rows only: seen once, a few or many times, or a class if the clone is expanded.

.	TRBV24-1	TRBJ2-7	.	CATSGQSSYEQYF	TGTGCCACCAGTGGGCAGAGCTCCTACGAGCAGTACTTC
.	TRBV2	TRBJ1-3	.	CASSRSGDLRNTIYF	TGTGCCAGCAGTCGAAGCGGGGATTTAAGAAACACCATATATTTT
many	TRBV29-1	TRBJ1-2	.	CSVELGDGYTF	TGCAGCGTTGAATTGGGCGACGGCTACACCTTC
few	TRBV27	TRBJ1-5	TRBD1	CASSSRQGRQPQHF	TGTGCCAGCAGTTCAAGACAGGGCCGTCAGCCCCAGCATTTT
many	TRBV28	TRBJ2-6	.	CASSAKKDGANVLTF	TGTGCCAGCAGTGCCAAGAAGGATGGGGCCAACGTCCTGACTTTC
many	TRBV7-9	TRBJ2-3	.	CASSLDGTPASTDTQYF	TGTGCCAGCAGCTTAGATGGGACACCAGCTAGCACAGATACGCAGTATTTT
few	TRBV2	TRBJ2-1	.	CASSEFVGEQFF	TGTGCCAGCAGTGAGTTCGTAGGAGAGCAGTTCTTC
many	TRBV21-1	TRBJ1-2	.	CASSKALEGANWCGYTF	TGTGCCAGCAGCAAAGCGCTGGAGGGGGCCAATTGGTGTGGCTACACCTTC
few	TRBV7-9	TRBJ2-7	TRBD1	CASSPSTGTGTEQYF	TGTGCCAGCAGCCCCAGTACCGGGACAGGGACCGAGCAGTACTTC
many	TRBV5-4	TRBJ1-6	TRBD1	CASSSDRAPNSPLHF	TGTGCCAGCAGCTCGGACAGGGCCCCTAATTCACCCCTCCACTTT
few	TRBV7-2	TRBJ2-1	TRBD2	CASSLLRGAAYNEQFF	TGTGCCAGCAGCTTACTGCGGGGGGCCGCCTACAATGAGCAGTTCTTC
few	TRBV18	TRBJ1-1	.	CASSPRQSNTEAFF	TGTGCCAGCTCACCGCGACAGTCGAACACTGAAGCTTTCTTT
few	TRBV27	TRBJ1-4	.	CASTSTGTPREKLFF	TGTGCCAGCACTTCAACGGGGACCCCCAGGGAAAAACTGTTTTTT
many	TRBV6-5	TRBJ2-1	TRBD2	CASSPSGGGSSYNEQFF	TGTGCCAGCAGTCCCTCTGGGGGGGGGAGCTCCTACAATGAGCAGTTCTTC
once	TRBV20-1	TRBJ2-2	.	CSALPHTGELFF	TGCAGTGCTCTCCCGCACACCGGGGAGCTGTTTTTT
.	TRBV20-1	TRBJ1-1	TRBD1	CSAREGGSTTEAFF	TGCAGTGCTAGAGAAGGGGGCTCTACCACTGAAGCTTTCTTT
.	TRBV9	TRBJ2-1	.	CASSVRGGASSYNEQFF	TGTGCCAGCAGCGTAAGGGGGGGTGCGAGCTCCTACAATGAGCAGTTCTTC
few	TRBV5-1	TRBJ2-1	TRBD2	CASSLAGGTGNEQFF	TGCGCCAGCAGCTTGGCGGGAGGGACTGGAAATGAGCAGTTCTTC
few	TRBV2	TRBJ1-1	.	CASSEIGENTEAFF	TGTGCCAGCAGTGAAATTGGAGAGAACACTGAAGCTTTCTTT
few	TRBV28	TRBJ2-2	TRBD1	CASIAGTGKTGELFF	TGTGCCAGCATTGCCGGGACAGGGAAAACCGGGGAGCTGTTTTTT
.	TRBV15	TRBJ2-1	.	CATREGQYNEQFF	TGTGCCACCAGAGAGGGACAATACAATGAGCAGTTCTTC
.	TRBV3-1	TRBJ2-2	.	CASSGRTGVTGELFF	TGTGCCAGCAGCGGTAGAACGGGGGTTACCGGGGAGCTGTTTTTT
many	TRBV4-2	TRBJ2-1	.	CASSQGWDEQFF	TGTGCCAGCAGCCAAGGTTGGGATGAGCAGTTCTTC
many	TRBV29-1	TRBJ2-4	TRBD1	CSVTGGNIQYF	TGCAGCGTGACAGGGGGGAACATTCAGTACTTC
many	TRBV3-1	TRBJ2-3	TRBD2	CASSLLGRGDTQYF	TGTGCCAGCAGCCTTTTGGGGAGGGGAGATACGCAGTATTTT
.	TRBV7-9	TRBJ2-1	.	CASSSPGRKYEQFF	TGTGCCAGCAGCTCCCCGGGCCGTAAATATGAGCAGTTCTTC
few	TRBV24-1	TRBJ1-1	.	CATTADGNTEAFF	TGTGCCACCACCGCGGACGGTAACACTGAAGCTTTCTTT
.	TRBV20-1	TRBJ2-3	TRBD2	CSAREGTRTVF	TGCAGTGCTAGAGAGGGGACTAGGACGGTGTTT
many	TRBV4-1	TRBJ2-7	TRBD2	CASSQQLAVYEQYF	TGCGCCAGCAGCCAGCAACTAGCGGTCTACGAGCAGTACTTC
many	TRBV10-1	TRBJ2-7	.	CASSEGAPQFYEQYF	TGCGCCAGCAGTGAAGGAGCCCCTCAGTTCTACGAGCAGTACTTC
.	TRBV28	TRBJ1-6	.	CASSLEGIGSPLHF	TGTGCCAGCAGTTTAGAGGGAATCGGATCACCCCTCCACTTT
many	TRBV7-9	TRBJ1-1	.	CASRADPEAFF	TGTGCCAGTCGGGCAGACCCTGAAGCTTTCTTT
many	TRBV7-9	TRBJ2-7	.	CASSLAKGEQYF	TGTGCCAGCAGCTTAGCTAAAGGGGAGCAGTACTTC
.	TRBV10-3	TRBJ1-1	.	CAISESQGSTEAFF	TGTGCCATCAGTGAGTCCCAGGGGAGCACTGAAGCTTTCTTT
.	TRBV7-2	TRBJ1-2	.	CASSSPPPGQGYTF	TGTGCCAGCAGCTCCCCTCCCCCAGGGCAGGGCTACACCTTC
many	TRBV7-8	TRBJ1-2	.	CASSMLEGYGYTF	TGTGCCAGCAGTATGCTTGAAGGCTATGGCTACACCTTC
.	TRBV4-2	TRBJ1-1	TRBD1	CASSQGDRGDTEAFF	TGTGCCAGCAGCCAAGGGGACAGGGGCGACACTGAAGCTTTCTTT
many	TRBV20-1	TRBJ2-1	.	CSATLRGNEQFF	TGCAGTGCTACCCTGAGGGGCAATGAGCAGTTCTTC
few	TRBV29-1	TRBJ1-4	TRBD1	CSAGQGSNEKLFF	TGCAGCGCGGGACAGGGTTCTAATGAAAAACTGTTTTTT
few	TRBV5-4	TRBJ1-4	.	CASSQGRPNEKLFF	TGTGCCAGCAGCCAGGGACGGCCCAATGAAAAACTGTTTTTT
.	TRBV6-1	TRBJ2-1	.	CASSRSQGNEQFF	TGTGCCAGCAGTAGGTCCCAGGGCAATGAGCAGTTCTTC
few	TRBV3-1	TRBJ2-2	.	CASSRLPGELFF	TGTGCCAGCAGCCGACTGCCCGGGGAGCTGTTTTTT
few	TRBV9	TRBJ2-3	TRBD2	CASSVAGTSGKTDTQYF	TGTGCCAGCAGCGTGGCCGGGACTAGCGGGAAAACAGATACGCAGTATTTT
few	TRBV7-9	TRBJ2-1	.	CASSVNYNEQFF	TGTGCCAGCAGCGTAAACTACAATGAGCAGTTCTTC